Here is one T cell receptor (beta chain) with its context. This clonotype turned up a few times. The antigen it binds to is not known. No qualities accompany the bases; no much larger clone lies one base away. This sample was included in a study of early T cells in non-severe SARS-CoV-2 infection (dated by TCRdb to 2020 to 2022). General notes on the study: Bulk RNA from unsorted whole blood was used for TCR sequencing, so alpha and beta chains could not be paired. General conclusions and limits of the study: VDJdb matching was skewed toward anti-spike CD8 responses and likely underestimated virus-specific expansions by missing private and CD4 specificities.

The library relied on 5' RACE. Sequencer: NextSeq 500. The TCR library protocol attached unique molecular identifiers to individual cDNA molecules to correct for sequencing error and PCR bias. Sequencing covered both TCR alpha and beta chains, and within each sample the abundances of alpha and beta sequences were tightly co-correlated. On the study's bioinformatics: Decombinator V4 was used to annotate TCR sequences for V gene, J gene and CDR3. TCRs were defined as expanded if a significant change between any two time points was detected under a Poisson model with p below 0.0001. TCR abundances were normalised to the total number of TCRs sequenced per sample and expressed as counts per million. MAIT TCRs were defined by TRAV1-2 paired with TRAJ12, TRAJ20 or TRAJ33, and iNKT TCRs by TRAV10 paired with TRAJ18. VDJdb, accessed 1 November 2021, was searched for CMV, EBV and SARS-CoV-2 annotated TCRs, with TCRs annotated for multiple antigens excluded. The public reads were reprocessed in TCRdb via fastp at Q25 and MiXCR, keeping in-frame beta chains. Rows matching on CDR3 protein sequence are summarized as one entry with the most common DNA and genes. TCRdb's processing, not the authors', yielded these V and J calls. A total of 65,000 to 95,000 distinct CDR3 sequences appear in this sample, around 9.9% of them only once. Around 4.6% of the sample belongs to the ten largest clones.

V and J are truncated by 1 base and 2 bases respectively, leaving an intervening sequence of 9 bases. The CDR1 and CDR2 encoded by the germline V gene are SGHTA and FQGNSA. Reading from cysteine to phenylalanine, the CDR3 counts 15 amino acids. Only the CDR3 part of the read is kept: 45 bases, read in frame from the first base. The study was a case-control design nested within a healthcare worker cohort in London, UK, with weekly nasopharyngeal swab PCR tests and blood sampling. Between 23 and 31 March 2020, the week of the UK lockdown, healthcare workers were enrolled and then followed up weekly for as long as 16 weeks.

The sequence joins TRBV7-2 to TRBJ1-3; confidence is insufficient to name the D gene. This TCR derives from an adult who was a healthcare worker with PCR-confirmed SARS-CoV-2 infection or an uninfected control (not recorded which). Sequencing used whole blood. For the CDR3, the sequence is CASSLGQLAGNTIYF. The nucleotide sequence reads TGTGCCAGCAGCTTAGGGCAGTTGGCTGGAAACACCATATATTTT.